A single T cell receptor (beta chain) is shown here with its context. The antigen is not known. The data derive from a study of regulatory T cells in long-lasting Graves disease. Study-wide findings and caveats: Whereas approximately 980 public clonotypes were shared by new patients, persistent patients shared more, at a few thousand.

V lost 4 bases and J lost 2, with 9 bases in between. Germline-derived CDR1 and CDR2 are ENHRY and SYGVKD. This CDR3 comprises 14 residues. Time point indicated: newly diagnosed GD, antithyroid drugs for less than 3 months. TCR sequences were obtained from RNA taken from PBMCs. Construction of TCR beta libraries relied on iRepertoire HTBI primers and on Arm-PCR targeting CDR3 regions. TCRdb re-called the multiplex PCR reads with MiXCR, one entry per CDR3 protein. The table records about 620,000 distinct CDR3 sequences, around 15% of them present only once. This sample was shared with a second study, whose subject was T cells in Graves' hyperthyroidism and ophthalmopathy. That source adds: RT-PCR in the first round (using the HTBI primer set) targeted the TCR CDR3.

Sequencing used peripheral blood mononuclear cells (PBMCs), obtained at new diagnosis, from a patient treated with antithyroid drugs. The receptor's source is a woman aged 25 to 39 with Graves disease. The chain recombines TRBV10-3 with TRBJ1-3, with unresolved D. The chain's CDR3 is CAISGAVTGNTIYF. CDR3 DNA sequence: TGTGCCATCAGTGGGGCCGTTACTGGAAACACCATATATTTT.